The present T cell receptor (beta chain) was sequenced within a study of blood T cell repertoires in COVID-19. Seattle enrolled patients during active infection and tracked them longitudinally. CDR3 length: 15 residues. The junction had 5 bases not matched to a gene; V was cut back by 4 bases and J by 4 bases. In germline, CDR1 is SGHRS, CDR2 YFSETQ. Generated by immunoSEQ multiplex PCR, the TCRdb table keeps only in-frame clones and is missing some. Of fewer than 250,000 clones listed, 80% to 90% are singletons. The genes are TRBV5-1 and TRBJ2-7, with TRBD2 identical over 13 bases. Input material: peripheral blood. The sequence was obtained from a man aged 50-60 years with COVID-19, enrolled during active disease. The CDR3 coding sequence is TGCGCCAGCAGCCGGACTAGCGGGAGTGGGTACGAGCAGTACTTC. This encodes CASSRTSGSGYEQYF.